This T cell receptor beta chain was recovered during a study of cytomegalovirus exposure and HLA in healthy donors. V gave up 6 bases and J gave up 1 base; unmatched junction bases: 1. Per the germline V gene, CDR1 is ENHRY and CDR2 is SYGVKD. The CDR3 is 14 amino acids. The count of this clone is one. Sequencing used immunoSEQ multiplex PCR; TCRdb keeps in-frame clones, though not all of them. The data show 150,000 to 200,000 clones, roughly nine tenths seen once. The clonotype comes from a woman younger than 30 in good health and CMV-seropositive. V is TRBV10-3 and J is TRBJ2-2; 8 positions match TRBD1. Material: PBMCs. The DNA for the CDR3 is TGTGCCATCAGGGGGACAGGGAACACCGGGGAGCTGTTTTTT. Residues: CAIRGTGNTGELFF.